The 24 T cell receptor beta chains below come from one sample, sequenced in a study of cytomegalovirus exposure and HLA in healthy donors. Vbeta (60) and Jbeta (13) primers were used in the PCR. The repertoire was sequenced with immunoSEQ multiplex PCR; TCRdb's copy has only in-frame clones and lacks some. The sample consists of 90,000 to 100,000 clones, around 80% of them appearing once. The sample consisted of PBMCs. The receptors here all came from an older woman in good health and CMV-seronegative.

The gene calls are TRBV5-4 and TRBJ1-4; TRBD1 agrees at 7 bases. Germline lookup yields CDR1 SGHNT and CDR2 YYREEE (reference sequence). CDR3 length: 16 amino acids. V trimming: 4 bases; J trimming: 4 bases; junction bases outside the gene matches: 10. The CDR3 here is CASSAGQALINEKLFF. The CDR3 coding sequence is TGTGCCAGCAGCGCCGGACAGGCCTTGATTAATGAAAAACTGTTTTTT. Combining the CDR3 with reference TRBV5-4 and TRBJ1-4 gives the whole variable domain ETGVTQSPTHLIKTRGQQVTLRCSSQSGHNTVSWYQQALGQGPQFIFQYYREEENGRGNFPPRFSGLQFPNYSSELNVNALELDDSALYLCASSAGQALINEKLFFGSGTQLSVL.

The J gene is TRBJ2-3, the V gene TRBV5-4; no definite D call. The CDR3 runs to 15 residues. Trimming removed 0 bases from V and 0 bases from J, with 8 bases in between. The germline gives CDR1 SGHNT, CDR2 YYREEE (reference sequence). CDR3 in amino acids: CASSLGPTSTDTQYF. The CDR3 coding sequence is TGTGCCAGCAGCTTGGGACCGACAAGCACAGATACGCAGTATTTT.

The V gene is TRBV5-1, the J gene TRBJ2-2, with TRBD1 identical over 9 bases. The CDR3 has 15 residues. Germline assignment: CDR1 SGHRS and CDR2 YFSETQ. V lost 3 bases and J lost 3; bases outside the gene matches: 3. The CDR3 region has the DNA TGCGCCAGCAGCTGGGGACAGGGCCACACCGGGGAGCTGTTTTTT. The encoded protein is CASSWGQGHTGELFF. The whole variable domain, remainder taken from reference TRBV5-1 and TRBJ2-2, is KAGVTQTPRYLIKTRGQQVTLSCSPISGHRSVSWYQQTPGQGLQFLFEYFSETQRNKGNFPGRFSGRQFSNSRSEMNVSTLELGDSALYLCASSWGQGHTGELFFGEGSRLTVL.

The V call is TRBV18, the J call TRBJ2-5, with D possibly matching TRBD1 (6 bases). V lost 3 bases, J lost 5 bases, and 19 bases lay in between. The CDR3 runs to 16 residues. Germline values: CDR1 KGHSH, CDR2 LQKENI. This CDR3 is CASSPKGESTGETQYF. CDR3 coding DNA: TGTGCCAGCTCACCGAAGGGGGAAAGCACTGGGGAGACCCAGTACTTC.

The rearrangement uses TRBV7-2 and TRBJ2-7; 7 positions agree with TRBD1. Per the germline V gene, CDR1 is SGHTA and CDR2 is FQGNSA. This CDR3 comprises 15 residues. V shed 1 base and J 7 bases; nucleotides not matched to a gene: 10. In nucleotides, the CDR3 is TGTGCCAGCAGCTTAGGGACAGGCTCTCGCGGGGAGCAGTACTTC. Translated, it gives CASSLGTGSRGEQYF.

The J gene is TRBJ2-7, the V gene TRBV7-2; 8 bases fit TRBD1. The CDR3 runs to 14 residues. Germline assignment: CDR1 SGHTA and CDR2 FQGNSA. The V and J ends lost 5 bases and 1 base, in that order; junction bases with no gene match: 4. CDR3 sequence: CASSERQGSYEQYF. DNA for the CDR3: TGTGCCAGCAGCGAGAGACAGGGGTCCTACGAGCAGTACTTC. The full variable domain, completed using reference TRBV7-2 and TRBJ2-7, is GAGVSQSPSNKVTEKGKDVELRCDPISGHTALYWYRQSLGQGLEFLIYFQGNSAPDKSGLPSDRFSAERTGGSVSTLTIQRTQQEDSAVYLCASSERQGSYEQYFGPGTRLTVT.

CDR3 sequence (DNA): TGTGCCAGCAGTTACACTAGCGGGAGTAAAGAGACCCAGTACTTC. This translates into CASSYTSGSKETQYF. This sequence joins TRBV6-6 and TRBJ2-5, with 11 bases fitting TRBD2. Trimming at V came to 2 bases and at J to 3 bases, leaving 2 bases not matched to a gene. The CDR3 is 15 residues long. CDR1 is MNHNY and CDR2 is SVGAGI in the germline V gene (reference sequence).

V gene TRBV27 combines with J gene TRBJ1-2; maybe TRBD1 (5 bases). The V and J ends lost 6 bases and 3 bases respectively, with 14 bases between them. Germline V CDR1 and CDR2: MNHEY, SMNVEV (reference sequence). There are 14 residues in the CDR3. CDR3 sequence: CASRNQGSDYGYTF. The CDR3 coding sequence is TGTGCCAGCAGAAATCAGGGAAGTGACTATGGCTACACCTTC.

The chain is built from TRBV16 and TRBJ1-2; 7 nucleotides line up with TRBD1. CDR1 and CDR2 (germline): KGHSY, FQNENV. The junction had 5 bases not matched to a gene; V was cut back by 0 bases and J by 7 bases. The CDR3 loop spans 14 amino acids. CDR3 DNA sequence: TGTGCCAGCAGCCAATCCGAGGGGGCGACTGGCTACACCTTC. Protein sequence: CASSQSEGATGYTF.

The gene calls are TRBV6-1 and TRBJ2-5; tentative D call: TRBD1 (6 bases). The J call is in doubt because the DNA end fits TRBJ2-7 better. CDR3 length equals 14 residues. CDR1 and CDR2 from the germline V gene are MNHNS and SASEGT. The CDR3 DNA reads as TGTGCCAGCAGCTCGCCGGGACAAAACTACGAGCAGTACTTC. It specifies CASSSPGQNYEQYF.

The chain is built from TRBV27 and TRBJ1-2; no clear D gene. V lost 6 bases, J lost 0 bases, and 11 bases lay in between. The germline V gene has CDR1 MNHEY and CDR2 SMNVEV (reference sequence). The CDR3 covers 14 residues. CDR3 residues: CASSLGTANYGYTF. In DNA, the CDR3 is TGTGCCAGCAGCTTGGGCACAGCTAACTATGGCTACACCTTC.

V is TRBV9 and J is TRBJ1-4; no clear D. The CDR3 totals 15 residues. Germline CDR1 SGDLS, CDR2 YYNGEE. The V end was cut by 0 bases, the J end by 8 bases, with 14 bases between. The CDR3 DNA sequence: TGTGCCAGCAGCGTAGGCGGTGAGTTACGGGAAAAACTGTTTTTT. Translation gives CASSVGGELREKLFF.

The chain has TRBV2 and TRBJ2-5; no clear D. Germline CDR1 reads SNHLY; CDR2 reads FYNNEI. The ends were cut back, 3 bases at V and 13 bases at J, with 12 bases in the middle. This CDR3 spans 11 amino acids. The chain's CDR3 is CASSDLSLLYF. DNA of the CDR3: TGTGCCAGCAGTGATTTGTCCCTCTTGTACTTC.

The rearrangement uses TRBV13 and TRBJ2-4; 7 bases line up with TRBD2. CDR3 size: 16 residues. V shed 2 bases and J 8 bases; nucleotides not matched to a gene: 12. Germline values: CDR1 PRHDT, CDR2 FYEKMQ (reference sequence). The CDR3 sequence is CASSLRSGNRIDIQYF. DNA for the CDR3: TGTGCCAGCAGCTTACGAAGCGGGAATAGGATAGACATTCAGTACTTC.

The rearrangement links TRBV4-1 to TRBJ1-2; TRBD1 aligns across 10 bases. The germline CDR1 and CDR2 sequences are MGHRA and YSYEKL. The CDR3 runs 15 residues. Trimming removed 4 bases from V and 4 bases from J; junction bases left unmatched: 6. The CDR3 reads CASSPGTGEVYGYTF. The CDR3, as DNA: TGCGCCAGCAGCCCCGGGACAGGGGAGGTCTATGGCTACACCTTC.

V and J are TRBV7-2 and TRBJ1-4; D call uncertain. V lost 5 bases to trimming and J lost 8 bases, with 12 bases between them. The CDR3 covers 13 residues. Germline CDR1 is SGHTA and CDR2 is FQGNSA. CDR3 sequence: CASSEASPEKLFF. CDR3 DNA sequence: TGTGCCAGCAGCGAGGCCAGTCCCGAAAAACTGTTTTTT.

The rearrangement links TRBV6-5 to TRBJ1-2; perhaps TRBD1 as D (5 bases). The ends were cut back, 4 bases at V and 4 bases at J, with 16 bases in the middle. This CDR3 comprises 15 residues. CDR1 is MNHEY, CDR2 SVGAGI, per germline. CDR3 sequence reads: CASSSRQNAFYGYTF. CDR3 sequence (DNA): TGTGCCAGCAGTTCCCGACAGAACGCATTCTATGGCTACACCTTC.

The chain recombines TRBV7-9 with TRBJ2-7; 13 nucleotides line up with TRBD2. The junction had 7 bases not matched to a gene; V was cut back by 3 bases and J by 2 bases. Germline CDR1 is SEHNR and CDR2 is FQNEAQ (reference sequence). This CDR3 region has 17 residues. CDR3: CASSFDRGTSGTYEQYF. The CDR3 coding sequence is TGTGCCAGCAGCTTTGATCGTGGGACTAGCGGGACCTACGAGCAGTACTTC.

The chain combines TRBV9 with TRBJ1-2, with a weak D call TRBD1 (5 bases). V gave up 1 base and J gave up 8 bases, with 12 bases separating them. CDR1 is SGDLS, CDR2 YYNGEE, per germline. The CDR3 extends over 13 amino acids. CDR3: CASSVPQGGGYTF. DNA of the CDR3: TGTGCCAGCAGCGTACCCCAGGGTGGCGGCTACACCTTC.

The CDR3 nucleotides read TGTGCCAGCAGTCCCCTAGGAGGGGATGGTCGAAAGACCCAGTACTTC. Translating gives CASSPLGGDGRKTQYF. The J gene is TRBJ2-5, the V gene TRBV28; maybe TRBD2 (6 bases). Trimming stripped 5 bases from V and 6 bases from J, with 22 bases between. CDR1 and CDR2 (germline): MDHEN, SYDVKM. This CDR3 has 16 amino acids.

Concerning this clone itself: Other DNA variants within this sample encode the same CDR3. This rearrangement joins TRBV19 to TRBJ1-5; 8 bases align to TRBD1. The germline gives CDR1 LNHDA, CDR2 SQIVND (reference sequence). With V trimmed by 4 bases and J by 2 bases, 7 bases remained unmatched. This CDR3 spans 16 amino acids. As DNA, the CDR3 is TGTGCCAGTAGTACAGGGCAGGGGGCAGGCAATCAGCCCCAGCATTTT. As protein: CASSTGQGAGNQPQHF.

The rearrangement joins TRBV2 to TRBJ2-3; D is perhaps TRBD1 (5 bases). Germline CDR1 SNHLY, CDR2 FYNNEI. The V gene lost 6 bases and the J gene lost 2 bases, with 12 bases spanning the gap. The CDR3 contains 14 residues. The DNA for the CDR3 is TGTGCCAGCAGCCTCAGGGAAACCACAGATACGCAGTATTTT. This encodes CASSLRETTDTQYF.

The CDR3 DNA is TGTGCCAGCATGATCCAGGGCTCCTATAATTCACCCCTCCACTTT. Protein product: CASMIQGSYNSPLHF. The chain joins TRBV5-4 to TRBJ1-6; maybe TRBD1 (5 bases). The CDR3 is made up of 15 amino acids. Trimming removed 6 bases at V and 0 bases at J, with 10 bases between. Per germline, CDR1 SGHNT and CDR2 YYREEE (reference sequence).

This chain uses TRBV27 with TRBJ1-1; TRBD1 matches at 9 bases. CDR3 length: 16 residues. J lost 3 bases, V lost 6 bases, and 11 bases had no gene match. CDR1 is MNHEY and CDR2 is SMNVEV in the germline V gene (reference sequence). The CDR3 nucleotides are TGTGCCAGCAGCATTTCACAGGGGGCTGTTGACACTGAAGCTTTCTTT. It encodes CASSISQGAVDTEAFF.